The T cell receptor (beta chain) under discussion was sequenced for a study of T-cell reconstitution after alpha-beta-depleted transplantation in children. General study points: Several hundred expanded graft clones reportedly were the source of alpha-beta T cells about two months after transplant. At day 60, the high TCRbeta diversity found in some patients originated from recipient T cells and thymic progenitors that had survived.

Preparing the TCRbeta library involved the use of unique molecular identifiers. MiXCR, run by TCRdb on the PCR reads, gives a single entry per CDR3 protein. In the table there are fewer than 85,000 distinct CDR3 sequences, roughly an eighth of which are singletons. Only a few counts were recorded for this clonotype. Its antigen remains unidentified. The junction had 6 bases not matched to a gene; V was cut back by 5 bases and J by 3 bases. The CDR3 consists of 16 residues. The V gene's germline CDR1 is MNHEY and CDR2 SMNVEV (reference sequence). This specimen was PBMCs, mostly from graft donor cells, taken 180 days after TCRalphabeta/CD19-depleted stem cell transplant. The chain is built from TRBV27 and TRBJ2-1; 11 positions match TRBD2. This TCR derives from a male patient aged 2 to 10 who had a stem cell transplant for acute lymphoblastic leukemia, so the T cells may come from the graft donor. The DNA for the CDR3 is TGTGCCAGCAGTCGTAGCGGGAGGGCCAACTACAATGAGCAGTTCTTC. It yields the protein CASSRSGRANYNEQFF.